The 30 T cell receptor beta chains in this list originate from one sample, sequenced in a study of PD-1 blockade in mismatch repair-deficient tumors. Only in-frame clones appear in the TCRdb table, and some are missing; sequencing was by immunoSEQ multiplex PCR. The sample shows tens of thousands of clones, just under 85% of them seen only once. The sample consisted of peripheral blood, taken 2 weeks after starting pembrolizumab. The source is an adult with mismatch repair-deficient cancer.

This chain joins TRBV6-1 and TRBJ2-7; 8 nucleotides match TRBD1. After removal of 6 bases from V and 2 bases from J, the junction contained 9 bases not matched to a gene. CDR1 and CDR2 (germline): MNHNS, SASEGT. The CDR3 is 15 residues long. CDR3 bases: TGTGCCAGCAGCGGACAGGGAATATCAGCCTACGAGCAGTACTTC. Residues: CASSGQGISAYEQYF.

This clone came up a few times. DNA for the CDR3: TGCGCCAGCAGCATAGCGGGAGGAGGCACCGGGGAGCTGTTTTTT. Amino acids: CASSIAGGGTGELFF. The V and J genes are TRBV10-1 and TRBJ2-2; 10 nucleotides match TRBD2. This CDR3 comprises 15 residues. Germline V gives CDR1 WNHNN, CDR2 SYGVQD (reference sequence). V trimming: 6 bases; J trimming: 4 bases; junction bases outside the gene matches: 5.

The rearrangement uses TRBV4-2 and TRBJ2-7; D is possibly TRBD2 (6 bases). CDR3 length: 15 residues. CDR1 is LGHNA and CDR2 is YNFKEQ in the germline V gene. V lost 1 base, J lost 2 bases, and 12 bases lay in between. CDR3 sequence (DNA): TGTGCCAGCAGCCAAGTGGGGGGTGCGGCCTACGAGCAGTACTTC. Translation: CASSQVGGAAYEQYF.

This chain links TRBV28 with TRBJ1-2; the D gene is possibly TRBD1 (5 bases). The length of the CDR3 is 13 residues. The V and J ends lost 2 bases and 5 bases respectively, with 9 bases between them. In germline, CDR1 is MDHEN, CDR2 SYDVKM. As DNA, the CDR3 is TGTGCCAGCAGTTTACGGGGACTATATGGCTACACCTTC. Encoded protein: CASSLRGLYGYTF.

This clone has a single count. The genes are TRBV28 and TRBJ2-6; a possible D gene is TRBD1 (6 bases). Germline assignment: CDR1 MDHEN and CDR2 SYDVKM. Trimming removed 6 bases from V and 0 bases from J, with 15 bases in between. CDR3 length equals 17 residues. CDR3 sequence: CASRLSGDYSGANVLTF. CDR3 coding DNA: TGTGCCAGCAGACTCTCAGGGGATTACTCTGGGGCCAACGTCCTGACTTTC.

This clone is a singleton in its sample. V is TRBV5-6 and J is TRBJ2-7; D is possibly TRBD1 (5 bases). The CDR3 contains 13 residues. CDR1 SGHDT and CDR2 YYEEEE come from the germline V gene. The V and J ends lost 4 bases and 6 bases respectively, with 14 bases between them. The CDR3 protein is CASSQEQGPEQYF. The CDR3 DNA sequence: TGTGCCAGCAGCCAAGAGCAGGGTCCCGAGCAGTACTTC.

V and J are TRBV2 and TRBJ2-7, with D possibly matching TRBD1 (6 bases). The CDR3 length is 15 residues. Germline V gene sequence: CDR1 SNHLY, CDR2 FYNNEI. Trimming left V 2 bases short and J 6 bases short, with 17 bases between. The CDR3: CASSERPGDRGEQYF. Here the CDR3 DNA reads TGTGCCAGCAGTGAACGTCCAGGGGATCGAGGCGAGCAGTACTTC. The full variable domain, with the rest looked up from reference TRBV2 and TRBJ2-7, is EPEVTQTPSHQVTQMGQEVILRCVPISNHLYFYWYRQILGQKVEFLVSFYNNEISEKSEIFDDQFSVERPDGSNFTLKIRSTKLEDSAMYFCASSERPGDRGEQYFGPGTRLTVT.

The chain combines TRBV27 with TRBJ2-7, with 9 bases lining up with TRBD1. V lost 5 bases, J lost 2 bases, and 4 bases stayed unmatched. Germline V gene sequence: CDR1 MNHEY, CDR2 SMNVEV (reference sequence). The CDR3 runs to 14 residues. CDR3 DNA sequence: TGTGCCAGCAGTCTCAGACAGGGGGCCTACGAGCAGTACTTC. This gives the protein CASSLRQGAYEQYF.

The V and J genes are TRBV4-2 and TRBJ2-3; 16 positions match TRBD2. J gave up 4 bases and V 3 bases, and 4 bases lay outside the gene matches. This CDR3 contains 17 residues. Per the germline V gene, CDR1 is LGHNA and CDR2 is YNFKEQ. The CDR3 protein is CASSQGLAGGPSDTQYF. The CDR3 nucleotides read TGTGCCAGCAGCCAGGGACTAGCGGGAGGGCCTTCAGATACGCAGTATTTT.

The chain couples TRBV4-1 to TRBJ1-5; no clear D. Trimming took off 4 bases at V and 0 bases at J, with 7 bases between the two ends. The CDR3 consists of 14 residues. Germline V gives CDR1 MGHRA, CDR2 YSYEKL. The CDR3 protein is CASSPAVSNQPQHF. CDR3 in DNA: TGCGCCAGCAGCCCCGCGGTTAGCAATCAGCCCCAGCATTTT.

The DNA of the CDR3 is TGTGCCAGCAGTGACCCCGGGAAGGGCCGTAACACAGATACGCAGTATTTT. Its protein product is CASSDPGKGRNTDTQYF. The chain joins TRBV6-4 to TRBJ2-3; possible D gene TRBD2, 5 bases. V was cut by 2 bases and J by 2 bases, with 17 bases left in between. The CDR3 covers 17 residues. CDR1 and CDR2 (germline): MRHNA, SNTAGT.

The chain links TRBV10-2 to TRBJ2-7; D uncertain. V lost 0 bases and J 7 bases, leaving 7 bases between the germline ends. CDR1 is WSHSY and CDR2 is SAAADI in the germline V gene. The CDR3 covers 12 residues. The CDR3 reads CASSESRWEQYF. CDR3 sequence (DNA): TGCGCCAGCAGTGAGTCCAGGTGGGAGCAGTACTTC.

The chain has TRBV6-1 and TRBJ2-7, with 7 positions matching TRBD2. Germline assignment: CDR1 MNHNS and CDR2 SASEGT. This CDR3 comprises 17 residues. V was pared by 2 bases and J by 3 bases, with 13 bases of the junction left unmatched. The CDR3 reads CASSEFGPGLRGYEQYF. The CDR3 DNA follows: TGTGCCAGCAGTGAATTTGGTCCGGGACTAAGGGGCTACGAGCAGTACTTC.

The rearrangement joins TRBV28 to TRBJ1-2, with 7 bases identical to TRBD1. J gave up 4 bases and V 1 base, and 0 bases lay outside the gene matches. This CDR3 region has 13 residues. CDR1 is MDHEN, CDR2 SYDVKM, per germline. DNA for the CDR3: TGTGCCAGCAGTTTATACAGGGGCTATGGCTACACCTTC. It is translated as CASSLYRGYGYTF.

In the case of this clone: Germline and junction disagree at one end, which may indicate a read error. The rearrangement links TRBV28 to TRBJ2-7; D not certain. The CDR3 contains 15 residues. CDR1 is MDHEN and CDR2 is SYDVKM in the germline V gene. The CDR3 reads CAGRTNSDLPGEQYF. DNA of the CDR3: TGTGCCGGCAGAACCAACAGCGACCTCCCCGGCGAGCAGTACTTC.

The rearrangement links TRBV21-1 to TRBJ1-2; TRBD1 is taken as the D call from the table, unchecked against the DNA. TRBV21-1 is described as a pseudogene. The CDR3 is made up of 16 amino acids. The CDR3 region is CASSNHDRGRSYGYTF. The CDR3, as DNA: TGTGCCAGCAGCAACCATGACAGGGGGCGATCCTATGGCTACACCTTC.

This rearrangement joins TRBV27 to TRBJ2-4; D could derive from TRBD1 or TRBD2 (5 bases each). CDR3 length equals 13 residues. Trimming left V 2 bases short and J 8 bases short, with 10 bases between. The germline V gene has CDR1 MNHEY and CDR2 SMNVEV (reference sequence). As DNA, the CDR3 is TGTGCCAGCAGTTTAGGTCAGGGAGACATTCAGTACTTC. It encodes CASSLGQGDIQYF.

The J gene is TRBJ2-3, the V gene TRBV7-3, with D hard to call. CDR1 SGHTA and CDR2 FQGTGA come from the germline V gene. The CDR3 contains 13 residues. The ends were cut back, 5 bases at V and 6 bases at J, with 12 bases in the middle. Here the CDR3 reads CASSPTPRDTQYF. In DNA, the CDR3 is TGTGCCAGCAGCCCGACCCCTCGGGATACGCAGTATTTT.

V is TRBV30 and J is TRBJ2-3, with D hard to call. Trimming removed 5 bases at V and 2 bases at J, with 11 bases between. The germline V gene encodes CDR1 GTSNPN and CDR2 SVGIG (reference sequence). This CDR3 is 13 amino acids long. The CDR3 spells CAWRNGYTDTQYF. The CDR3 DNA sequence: TGTGCCTGGCGGAATGGATACACAGATACGCAGTATTTT.

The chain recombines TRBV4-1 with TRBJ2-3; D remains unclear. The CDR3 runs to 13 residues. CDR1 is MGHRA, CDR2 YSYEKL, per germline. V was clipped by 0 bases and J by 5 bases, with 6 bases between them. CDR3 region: CASSQEGIDTQYF. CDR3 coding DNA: TGCGCCAGCAGCCAAGAAGGGATAGATACGCAGTATTTT.

As DNA, the CDR3 is TGTGCCTGGAATGGCCGTAACTCTGGGGCCAACGTCCTGACTTTC. This encodes CAWNGRNSGANVLTF. V and J are TRBV30 and TRBJ2-6, with no clear D. Trimming shortened V by 4 bases and J by 0 bases, and 10 bases separated the two germline ends. This CDR3 has 15 amino acids. CDR1 is GTSNPN and CDR2 is SVGIG in the germline V gene (reference sequence).

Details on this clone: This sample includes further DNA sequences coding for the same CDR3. The CDR3 bases are TGTGCCAGCAGCCAAGATAATCAGCCCCAGCATTTT. Protein: CASSQDNQPQHF. J is TRBJ1-5 and V is TRBV4-2; D is uncertain. CDR1 LGHNA and CDR2 YNFKEQ come from the germline V gene. There are 12 residues in the CDR3. Trimming pared 0 bases from V and 4 bases from J, leaving 1 base between.

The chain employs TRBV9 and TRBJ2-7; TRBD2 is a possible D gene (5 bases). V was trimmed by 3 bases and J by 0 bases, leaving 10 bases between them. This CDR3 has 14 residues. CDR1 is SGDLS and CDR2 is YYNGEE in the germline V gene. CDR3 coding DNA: TGTGCCAGCAGCGCCCCGGACTCCTCCTACGAGCAGTACTTC. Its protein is CASSAPDSSYEQYF.

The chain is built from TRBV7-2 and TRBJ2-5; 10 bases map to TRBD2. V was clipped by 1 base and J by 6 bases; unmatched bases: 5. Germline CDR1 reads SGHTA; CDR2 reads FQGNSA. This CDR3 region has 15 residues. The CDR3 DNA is TGTGCCAGCAGCTTAGGATCTAGCGGGAGTCAGACCCAGTACTTC. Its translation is CASSLGSSGSQTQYF.

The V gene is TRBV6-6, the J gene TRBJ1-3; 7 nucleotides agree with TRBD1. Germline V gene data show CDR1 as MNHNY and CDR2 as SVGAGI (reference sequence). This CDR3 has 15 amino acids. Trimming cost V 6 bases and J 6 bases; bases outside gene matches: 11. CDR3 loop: CASSPTGLGKNTIYF. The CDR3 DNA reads TGTGCCAGCAGCCCGACAGGGTTGGGAAAAAACACCATATATTTT.

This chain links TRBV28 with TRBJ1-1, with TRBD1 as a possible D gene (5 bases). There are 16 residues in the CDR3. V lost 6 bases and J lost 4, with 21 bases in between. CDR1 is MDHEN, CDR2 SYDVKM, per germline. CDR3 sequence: CASRRGRRYYSTEAFF. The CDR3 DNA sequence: TGTGCCAGCAGACGGGGGAGGAGGTATTATTCCACTGAAGCTTTCTTT.

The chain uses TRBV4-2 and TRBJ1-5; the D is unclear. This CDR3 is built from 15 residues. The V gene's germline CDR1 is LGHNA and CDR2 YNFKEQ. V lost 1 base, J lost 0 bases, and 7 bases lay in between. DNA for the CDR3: TGTGCCAGCAGCCAAGCTGCTAATAGCAATCAGCCCCAGCATTTT. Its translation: CASSQAANSNQPQHF.

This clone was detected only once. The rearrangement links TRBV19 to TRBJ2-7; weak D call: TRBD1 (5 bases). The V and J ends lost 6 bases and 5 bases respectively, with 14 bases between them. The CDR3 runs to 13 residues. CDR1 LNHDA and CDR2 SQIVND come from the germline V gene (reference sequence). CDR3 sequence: CASSPGHPDEQYF. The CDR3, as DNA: TGTGCCAGTAGCCCCGGACACCCCGACGAGCAGTACTTC.

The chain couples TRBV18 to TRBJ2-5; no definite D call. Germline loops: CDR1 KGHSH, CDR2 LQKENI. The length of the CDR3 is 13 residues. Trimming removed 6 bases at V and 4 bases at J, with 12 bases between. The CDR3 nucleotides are TGTGCCAGCTCCCTAGATAACGGAGAGACCCAGTACTTC. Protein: CASSLDNGETQYF.

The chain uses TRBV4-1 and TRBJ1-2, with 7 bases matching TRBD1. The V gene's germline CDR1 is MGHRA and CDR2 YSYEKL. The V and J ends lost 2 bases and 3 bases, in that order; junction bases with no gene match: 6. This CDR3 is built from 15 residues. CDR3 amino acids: CASSQRGTAYYGYTF. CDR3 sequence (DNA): TGCGCCAGCAGCCAACGGGGGACAGCCTACTATGGCTACACCTTC.